The rows below give T cell receptor beta chains drawn from one sample of a study of blood T cell repertoires in COVID-19. Assay used: immunoSEQ multiplex PCR; TCRdb lists only in-frame clones, some missing. The sample contains approximately 500,000 clones, 80% to 90% of which appear only once. The sample comprised peripheral blood. These receptors were collected from a human donor in a cohort sampled during active COVID-19. Both conserved end residues are part of each CDR3. A D gene is named only where the DNA matches it firmly. Size is omitted from some rows. Given values are once, few, many or a class for expanded clones.

V gene: TRBV6-5
J gene: TRBJ1-4
clone size: .
D gene: .
CDR3 DNA: TGTGCCACCCGGGGATCTAATGAAAAACTGTTTTTT
CDR3 protein: CATRGSNEKLFF

V gene: TRBV7-6
J gene: TRBJ2-6
clone size: once
D gene: TRBD2
CDR3 DNA: TGTGCCAGCAGCTTAAAGCGCGGGGGGCGGGAGAGGTCTGGGGCCAACGTCCTGACTTTC
CDR3 protein: CASSLKRGGRERSGANVLTF

V gene: TRBV12-3/TRBV12-4
J gene: TRBJ2-1
clone size: .
D gene: .
CDR3 DNA: TGTGCCAGCAGTTTACGACAGTACAATGAGCAGTTCTTC
CDR3 protein: CASSLRQYNEQFF

V gene: TRBV7-2
J gene: TRBJ2-1
clone size: few
D gene: TRBD2
CDR3 DNA: TGTGCCAGCAGCTTAGGGTCCCTAGCGGGCTTGCAGTTCTTC
CDR3 protein: CASSLGSLAGLQFF

V gene: TRBV9
J gene: TRBJ1-2
clone size: few
D gene: TRBD1
CDR3 DNA: TGTGCCAGCAAATCCGGGACAGGGGCCCATAAAGCCTATGGCTACACCTTC
CDR3 protein: CASKSGTGAHKAYGYTF

V gene: TRBV7-2
J gene: TRBJ1-1
clone size: .
D gene: .
CDR3 DNA: TGTGCCAGCACCCGGGGAGGGCGGTACACTGAAGCTTTCTTT
CDR3 protein: CASTRGGRYTEAFF

V gene: TRBV3-1/TRBV3-2
J gene: TRBJ1-2
clone size: few
D gene: .
CDR3 DNA: TGTGCCAGCAGCCAAGATCAGGGATTTCTTAACTATGGCTACACCTTC
CDR3 protein: CASSQDQGFLNYGYTF

V gene: TRBV2
J gene: TRBJ2-4
clone size: once
D gene: TRBD2
CDR3 DNA: TGTGCCAGCAGGAGTAGCGGGAGTAATCGGCTAGCCAAAAACATTCAGTACTTC
CDR3 protein: CASRSSGSNRLAKNIQYF

V gene: TRBV5-1
J gene: TRBJ1-1
clone size: .
D gene: .
CDR3 DNA: TGCGCCAGCAGCTTGGCCGGTTCGGGACAAATGAACACTGAAGCTTTCTTT
CDR3 protein: CASSLAGSGQMNTEAFF

V gene: TRBV7-2
J gene: TRBJ2-7
clone size: .
D gene: .
CDR3 DNA: TGTGCCAGCAGCCTGAGCTCCGGGTCTTACTACGAGCAGTACTTC
CDR3 protein: CASSLSSGSYYEQYF

V gene: TRBV5-8
J gene: TRBJ2-1
clone size: .
D gene: .
CDR3 DNA: TGTGCCAGCAGCCTATTCAGGGAAACGGAGCAGTTCTTC
CDR3 protein: CASSLFRETEQFF

V gene: TRBV28
J gene: TRBJ1-6
clone size: once
D gene: .
CDR3 DNA: TGTGCCAGCAGCTACCCCCCGGGGAATAATTCACCCCTCCACTTT
CDR3 protein: CASSYPPGNNSPLHF

V gene: TRBV19
J gene: TRBJ2-1
clone size: .
D gene: TRBD2
CDR3 DNA: TGTGCCAGTAGTATACAGGGACTAGCGGGAGTGCCCCCCTACAATGAGCAGTTCTTC
CDR3 protein: CASSIQGLAGVPPYNEQFF

V gene: TRBV6-5
J gene: TRBJ1-2
clone size: .
D gene: .
CDR3 DNA: TGTGCCAGCAGTTACTCGGGAACAGGCGTGAGTGGCTACACCTTC
CDR3 protein: CASSYSGTGVSGYTF

V gene: TRBV18
J gene: TRBJ2-2
clone size: once
D gene: .
CDR3 DNA: TGTGCCAGCTCATCAGGACTAAACACCGGGGAGCTGTTTTTT
CDR3 protein: CASSSGLNTGELFF

V gene: TRBV27
J gene: TRBJ2-7
clone size: .
D gene: TRBD1
CDR3 DNA: TGTGCCAGCAGCCTGGGGCCAGGGGGCCTATACGAGCAGTACTTC
CDR3 protein: CASSLGPGGLYEQYF

V gene: TRBV6-2/TRBV6-3
J gene: TRBJ2-7
clone size: .
D gene: TRBD1
CDR3 DNA: TGTGCCAGCAGTTCTTGGGACAGGGGGACGTACGAGCAGTACTTC
CDR3 protein: CASSSWDRGTYEQYF

V gene: TRBV5-4
J gene: TRBJ2-7
clone size: .
D gene: TRBD2
CDR3 DNA: TGTGCCAGCAGCTTGGACACGGGAGGGCCGAGGGAGCAGTACTTC
CDR3 protein: CASSLDTGGPREQYF

V gene: TRBV4-1
J gene: TRBJ2-7
clone size: .
D gene: .
CDR3 DNA: TGCGCCAGCAGCCAAGAGTGGAATCGGGGGTTGAGCTCCTACGAGCAGTACTTC
CDR3 protein: CASSQEWNRGLSSYEQYF

V gene: TRBV1
J gene: TRBJ1-2
clone size: .
D gene: .
CDR3 DNA: TGCACCAGCAGCCAAGAGACAGCTAACTATGGCTACACCTTC
CDR3 protein: CTSSQETANYGYTF

V gene: TRBV28
J gene: TRBJ1-1
clone size: .
D gene: TRBD1
CDR3 DNA: TGTGCCACCTTCGGACAGGGTGCGATGGGCACTGAAGCTTTCTTT
CDR3 protein: CATFGQGAMGTEAFF

V gene: TRBV28
J gene: TRBJ1-1
clone size: .
D gene: TRBD1
CDR3 DNA: TGTGCCAGCAGTTTCGAGGGGGCGCGGAACACTGAAGCTTTCTTT
CDR3 protein: CASSFEGARNTEAFF